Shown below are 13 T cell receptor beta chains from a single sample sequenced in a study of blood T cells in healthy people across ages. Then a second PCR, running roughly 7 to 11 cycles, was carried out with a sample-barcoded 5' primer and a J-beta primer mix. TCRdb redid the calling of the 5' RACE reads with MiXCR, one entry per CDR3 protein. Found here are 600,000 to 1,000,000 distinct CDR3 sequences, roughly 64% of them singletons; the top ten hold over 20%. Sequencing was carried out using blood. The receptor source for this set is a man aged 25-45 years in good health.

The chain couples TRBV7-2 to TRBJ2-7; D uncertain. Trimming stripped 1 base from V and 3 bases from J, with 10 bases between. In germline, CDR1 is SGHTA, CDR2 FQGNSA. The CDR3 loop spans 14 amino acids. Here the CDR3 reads CASSLDLENYEQYF. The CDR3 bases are TGTGCCAGCAGCTTAGATCTCGAAAACTACGAGCAGTACTTC.

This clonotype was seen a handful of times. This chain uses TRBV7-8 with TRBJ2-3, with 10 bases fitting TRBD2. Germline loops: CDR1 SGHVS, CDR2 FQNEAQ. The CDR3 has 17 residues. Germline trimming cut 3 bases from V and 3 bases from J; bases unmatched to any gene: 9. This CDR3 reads CASSFWASGRRTDTQYF. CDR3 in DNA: TGTGCCAGCAGCTTTTGGGCTAGCGGGAGACGAACAGATACGCAGTATTTT. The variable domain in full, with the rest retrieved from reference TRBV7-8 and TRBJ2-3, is GAGVSQSPRYKVAKRGQDVALRCDPISGHVSLFWYQQALGQGPEFLTYFQNEAQLDKSGLPSDRFFAERPEGSVSTLKIQRTQQEDSAVYLCASSFWASGRRTDTQYFGPGTRLTVL.

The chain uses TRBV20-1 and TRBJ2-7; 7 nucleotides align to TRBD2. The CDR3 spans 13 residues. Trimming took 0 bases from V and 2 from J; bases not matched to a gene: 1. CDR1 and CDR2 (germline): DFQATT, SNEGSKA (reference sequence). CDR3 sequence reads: CSARDAGAYEQYF. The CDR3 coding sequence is TGCAGTGCTAGAGATGCGGGGGCCTACGAGCAGTACTTC.

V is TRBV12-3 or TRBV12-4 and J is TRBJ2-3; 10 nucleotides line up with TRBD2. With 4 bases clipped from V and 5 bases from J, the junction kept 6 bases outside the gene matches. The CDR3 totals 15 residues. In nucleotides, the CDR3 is TGTGCCAGCAGTTCCCCTAGCGGGGGCATAGATACGCAGTATTTT. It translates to CASSSPSGGIDTQYF.

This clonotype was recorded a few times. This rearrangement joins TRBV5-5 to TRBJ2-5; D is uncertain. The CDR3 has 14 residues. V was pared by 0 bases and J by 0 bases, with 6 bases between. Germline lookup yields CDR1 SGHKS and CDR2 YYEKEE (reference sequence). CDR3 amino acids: CASSLASYQETQYF. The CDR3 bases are TGTGCCAGCAGCTTGGCCTCGTACCAAGAGACCCAGTACTTC.

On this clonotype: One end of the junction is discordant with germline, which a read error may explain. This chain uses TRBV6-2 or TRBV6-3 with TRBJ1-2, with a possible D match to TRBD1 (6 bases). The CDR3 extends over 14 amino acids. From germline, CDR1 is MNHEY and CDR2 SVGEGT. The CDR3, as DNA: TGTGCAAGCAAGGGAACAGGGTCGTATCAAGGCTACACCTTC. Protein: CASKGTGSYQGYTF.

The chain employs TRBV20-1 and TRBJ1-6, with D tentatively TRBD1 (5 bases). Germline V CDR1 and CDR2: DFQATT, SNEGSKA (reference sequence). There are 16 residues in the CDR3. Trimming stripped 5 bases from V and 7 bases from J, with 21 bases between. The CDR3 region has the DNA TGCAGTGCTTCTGACCGCCGGGGGGGTACGAATTCACCCCTCCACTTT. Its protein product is CSASDRRGGTNSPLHF.

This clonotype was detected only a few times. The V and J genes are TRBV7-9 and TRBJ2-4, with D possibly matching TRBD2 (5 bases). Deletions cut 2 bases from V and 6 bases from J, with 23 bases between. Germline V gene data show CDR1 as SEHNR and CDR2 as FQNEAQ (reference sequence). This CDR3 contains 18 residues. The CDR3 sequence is CASSLPPSSGMEVNIQYF. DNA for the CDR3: TGTGCCAGCAGCTTACCACCATCGTCGGGGATGGAGGTAAACATTCAGTACTTC.

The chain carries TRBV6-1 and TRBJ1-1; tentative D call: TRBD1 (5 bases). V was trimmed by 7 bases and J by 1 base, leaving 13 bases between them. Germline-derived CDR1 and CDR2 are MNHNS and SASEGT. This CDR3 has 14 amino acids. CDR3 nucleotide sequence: TGTGCCAGCACCCACGGGGACGCGAACACTGAAGCTTTCTTT. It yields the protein CASTHGDANTEAFF.

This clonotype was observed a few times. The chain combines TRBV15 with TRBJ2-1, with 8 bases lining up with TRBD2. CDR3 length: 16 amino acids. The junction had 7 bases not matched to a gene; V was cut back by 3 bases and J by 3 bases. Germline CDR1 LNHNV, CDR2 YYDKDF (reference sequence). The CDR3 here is CATSRYTSGGYNEQFF. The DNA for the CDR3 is TGTGCCACCAGCAGGTACACTAGCGGCGGCTACAATGAGCAGTTCTTC.

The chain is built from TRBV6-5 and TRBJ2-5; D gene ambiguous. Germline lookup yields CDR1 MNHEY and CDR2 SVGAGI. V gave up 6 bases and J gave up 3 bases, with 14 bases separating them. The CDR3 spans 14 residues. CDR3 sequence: CASRGQTLKETQYF. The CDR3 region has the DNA TGTGCCAGCAGAGGTCAGACCCTAAAAGAGACCCAGTACTTC.

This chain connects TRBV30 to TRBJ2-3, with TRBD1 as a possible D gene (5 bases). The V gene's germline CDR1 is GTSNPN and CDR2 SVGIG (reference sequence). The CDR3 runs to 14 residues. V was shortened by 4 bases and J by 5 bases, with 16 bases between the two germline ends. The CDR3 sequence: CAWNRWERGDTQYF. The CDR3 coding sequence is TGTGCCTGGAATCGCTGGGAAAGGGGAGATACGCAGTATTTT.

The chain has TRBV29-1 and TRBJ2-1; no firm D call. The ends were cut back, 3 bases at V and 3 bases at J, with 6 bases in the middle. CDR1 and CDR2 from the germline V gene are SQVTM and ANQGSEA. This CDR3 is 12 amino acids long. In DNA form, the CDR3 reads TGCAGCGTTGAGGGGTACTACAATGAGCAGTTCTTC. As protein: CSVEGYYNEQFF.